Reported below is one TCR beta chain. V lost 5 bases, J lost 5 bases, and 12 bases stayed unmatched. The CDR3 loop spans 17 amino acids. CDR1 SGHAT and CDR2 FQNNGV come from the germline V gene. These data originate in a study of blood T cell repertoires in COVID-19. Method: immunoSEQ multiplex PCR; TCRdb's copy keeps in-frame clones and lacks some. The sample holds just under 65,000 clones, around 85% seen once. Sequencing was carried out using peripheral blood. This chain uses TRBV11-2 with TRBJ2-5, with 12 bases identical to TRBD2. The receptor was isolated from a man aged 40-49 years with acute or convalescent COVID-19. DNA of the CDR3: TGTGCCAGCAGCCAGGGACTAGCGGGTTCCCATGAGGAGACCCAGTACTTC. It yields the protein CASSQGLAGSHEETQYF.